Each of the 4 T cell receptor beta chains below was sequenced from the same sample in a study of blood T cell repertoires in COVID-19. Sequencing used immunoSEQ multiplex PCR; TCRdb keeps in-frame clones, though not all of them. Counted here are more than 110,000 clones, 75% to 90% occurring once; the ten biggest clones make up around 3%. Sequenced material: peripheral blood. The receptors were sampled from a man in his 60s with active or convalescent COVID-19.

In this sample, this clone turned up a few times. The CDR3 here is CASSLVAGGPSGGQFF. The CDR3 region has the DNA TGCGCCAGCAGCTTGGTAGCGGGAGGGCCCTCGGGGGGGCAGTTCTTC. This rearrangement joins TRBV5-1 to TRBJ2-1, with 11 bases fitting TRBD2. CDR3 length: 16 amino acids. V lost 0 bases, J lost 12 bases, and 11 bases stayed unmatched. CDR1 is SGHRS and CDR2 is YFSETQ in the germline V gene.

The chain is built from TRBV20-1 and TRBJ2-7; D perhaps matches TRBD2 (5 bases). CDR1 DFQATT and CDR2 SNEGSKA come from the germline V gene (reference sequence). Trimming removed 3 bases from V and 0 bases from J, with 12 bases in between. The CDR3 runs 14 residues. This CDR3 is CSASYQRSSYEQYF. As DNA, the CDR3 is TGCAGTGCTAGTTACCAGCGGAGCTCCTACGAGCAGTACTTC.

The chain carries TRBV6-2 or TRBV6-3 and TRBJ1-2, with D perhaps TRBD1 (5 bases). The CDR3 runs to 11 residues. CDR1 MNHEY and CDR2 SVGEGT come from the germline V gene. Deletions cut 3 bases from V and 7 bases from J, with 6 bases between. The CDR3 here is CASSYDSGYTF. CDR3 in DNA: TGTGCCAGCAGTTATGACAGTGGCTACACCTTC.

The V and J genes are TRBV4-2 and TRBJ2-7; no firm D call. In germline, CDR1 is LGHNA, CDR2 YNFKEQ. V dropped 3 bases and J dropped 0 bases, with 12 bases sitting between them. This CDR3 has 15 amino acids. The CDR3 reads CASSQRSQSSYEQYF. CDR3 sequence (DNA): TGTGCCAGCAGCCAGAGGTCCCAGAGCTCCTACGAGCAGTACTTC.